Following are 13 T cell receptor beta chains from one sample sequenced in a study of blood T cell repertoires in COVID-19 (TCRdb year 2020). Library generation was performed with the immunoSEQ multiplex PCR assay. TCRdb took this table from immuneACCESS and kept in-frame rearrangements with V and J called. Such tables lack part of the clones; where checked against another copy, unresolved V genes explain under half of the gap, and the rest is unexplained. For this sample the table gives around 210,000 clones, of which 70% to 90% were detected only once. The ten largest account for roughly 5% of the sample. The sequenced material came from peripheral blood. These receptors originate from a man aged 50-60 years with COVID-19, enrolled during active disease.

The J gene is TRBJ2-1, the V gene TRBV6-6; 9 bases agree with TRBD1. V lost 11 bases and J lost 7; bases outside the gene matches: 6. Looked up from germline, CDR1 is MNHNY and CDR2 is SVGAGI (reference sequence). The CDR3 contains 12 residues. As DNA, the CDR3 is TGTGCCGCCCGACAGGGGGGGAATGAGCAGTTCTTC. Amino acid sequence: CAARQGGNEQFF.

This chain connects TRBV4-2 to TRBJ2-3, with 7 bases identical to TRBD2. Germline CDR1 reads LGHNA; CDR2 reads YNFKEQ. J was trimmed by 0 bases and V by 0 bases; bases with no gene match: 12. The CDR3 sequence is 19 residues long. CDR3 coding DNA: TGTGCCAGCAGCCAAGAGGGGCTCCACGGGCGGGGGAGCACAGATACGCAGTATTTT. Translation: CASSQEGLHGRGSTDTQYF.

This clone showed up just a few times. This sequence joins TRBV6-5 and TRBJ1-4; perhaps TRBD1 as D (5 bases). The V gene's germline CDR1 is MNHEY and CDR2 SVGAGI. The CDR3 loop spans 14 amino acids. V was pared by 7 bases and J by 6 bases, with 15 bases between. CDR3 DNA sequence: TGTGCCAGCACATCGGACACCTACTATGAAAAACTGTTTTTT. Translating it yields CASTSDTYYEKLFF.

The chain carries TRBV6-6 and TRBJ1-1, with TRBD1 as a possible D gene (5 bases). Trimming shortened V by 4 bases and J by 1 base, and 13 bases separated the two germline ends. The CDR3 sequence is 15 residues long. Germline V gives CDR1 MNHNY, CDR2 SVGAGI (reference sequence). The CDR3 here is CASSSRGRENTEAFF. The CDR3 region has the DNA TGTGCCAGCAGTTCGCGGGGCCGGGAGAACACTGAAGCTTTCTTT.

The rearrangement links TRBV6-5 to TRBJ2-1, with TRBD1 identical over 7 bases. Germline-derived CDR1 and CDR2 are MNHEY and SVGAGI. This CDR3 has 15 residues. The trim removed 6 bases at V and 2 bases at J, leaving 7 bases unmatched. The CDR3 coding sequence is TGTGCCAGCAGATACCGGGACAGAGCCTACAATGAGCAGTTCTTC. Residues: CASRYRDRAYNEQFF.

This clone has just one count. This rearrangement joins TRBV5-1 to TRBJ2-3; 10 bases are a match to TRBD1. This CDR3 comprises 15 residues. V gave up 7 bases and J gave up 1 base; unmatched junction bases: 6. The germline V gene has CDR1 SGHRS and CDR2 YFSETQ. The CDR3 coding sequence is TGCGCCAGCGGGCCCGGGACAGGGGGCACAGATACGCAGTATTTT. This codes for CASGPGTGGTDTQYF.

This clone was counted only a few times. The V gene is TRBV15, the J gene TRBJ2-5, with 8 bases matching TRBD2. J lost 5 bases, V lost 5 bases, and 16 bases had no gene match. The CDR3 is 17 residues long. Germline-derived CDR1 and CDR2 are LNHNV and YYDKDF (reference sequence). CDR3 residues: CATSSGRGAGGRETQYF. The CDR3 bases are TGTGCCACCAGCTCAGGCCGGGGGGCGGGGGGCCGGGAGACCCAGTACTTC.

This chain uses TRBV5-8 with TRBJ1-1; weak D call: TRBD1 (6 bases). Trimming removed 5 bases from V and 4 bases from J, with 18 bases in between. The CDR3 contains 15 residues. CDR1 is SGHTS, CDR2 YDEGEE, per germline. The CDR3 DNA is TGTGCCAGCAGGGGACACCTAGTAAAAGGCACTGAAGCTTTCTTT. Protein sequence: CASRGHLVKGTEAFF.

Written as DNA, the CDR3 is TGTGCCACCAGTGACAACAGGGTTCCGGGTTCACCCCTCCACTTT. Translating gives CATSDNRVPGSPLHF. The chain recombines TRBV24-1 with TRBJ1-6; tentative D call: TRBD1 (6 bases). The length of the CDR3 is 15 residues. V lost 4 bases and J lost 9, with 15 bases in between. Germline V gene lookup returns CDR1 KGHDR and CDR2 SFDVKD.

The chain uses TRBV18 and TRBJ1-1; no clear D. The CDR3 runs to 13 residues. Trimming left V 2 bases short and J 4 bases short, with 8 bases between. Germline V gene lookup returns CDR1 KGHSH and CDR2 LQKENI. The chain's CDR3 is CASSPDGVTEAFF. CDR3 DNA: TGTGCCAGCTCACCAGACGGGGTCACTGAAGCTTTCTTT.

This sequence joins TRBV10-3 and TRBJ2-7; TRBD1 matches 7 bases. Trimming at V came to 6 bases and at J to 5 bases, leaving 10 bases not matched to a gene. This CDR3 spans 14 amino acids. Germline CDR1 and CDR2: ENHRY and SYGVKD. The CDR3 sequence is CAIRDSGGGHEQYF. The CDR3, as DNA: TGTGCCATCAGGGATTCAGGGGGTGGCCACGAGCAGTACTTC.

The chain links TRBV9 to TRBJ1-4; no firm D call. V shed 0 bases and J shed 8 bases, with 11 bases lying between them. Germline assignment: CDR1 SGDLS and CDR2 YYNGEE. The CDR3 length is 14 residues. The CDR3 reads CASSVGAAGEKLFF. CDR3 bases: TGTGCCAGCAGCGTAGGGGCAGCAGGCGAAAAACTGTTTTTT.

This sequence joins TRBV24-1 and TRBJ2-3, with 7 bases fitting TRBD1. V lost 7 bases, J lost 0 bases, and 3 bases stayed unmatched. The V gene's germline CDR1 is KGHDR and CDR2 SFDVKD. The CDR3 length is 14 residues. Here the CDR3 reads CATSRDSSTDTQYF. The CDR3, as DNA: TGTGCCACCAGCCGGGACAGCAGCACAGATACGCAGTATTTT.